The sample holds many counts of the clone carrying this TCR beta chain. The antigen is not known. This sample was included in a study of early T cells in non-severe SARS-CoV-2 infection. Notes on the study in general: Sequences matched to VDJdb favored anti-spike CD8 responses, while private and CD4 specificities were missed.

Each CDR3 protein gets one entry after TCRdb re-called the 5' RACE reads with MiXCR. The sample lists about 69,000 distinct CDR3 sequences, roughly 10% occurring once. The CDR3 has 14 amino acids. Trimming removed 3 bases from V and 0 bases from J, with 8 bases in between. The source is an adult who was a healthcare worker with PCR-confirmed SARS-CoV-2 infection or an uninfected control (not recorded which). Sequences were derived from whole blood, sampled at baseline. The chain combines TRBV12-3 or TRBV12-4 with TRBJ2-5, with D unresolved. CDR3 region: CASSFDGYQETQYF. DNA of the CDR3: TGTGCCAGCAGTTTTGACGGGTACCAAGAGACCCAGTACTTC.